This T cell receptor (beta chain) emerged from a study of blood T cell repertoires in COVID-19. Study background: COVID-19 samples from acute and convalescent phases originated in the United States, Italy and Spain. Nucleic acid was either cDNA or gDNA, and it came from T cells, B-cell-depleted T cells, or PBMCs.

This clone came up a few times. Original analysis: Nucleated cell number was recorded as an estimate derived from reference gene primer amplification. Data came from immunoSEQ multiplex PCR; TCRdb stores just in-frame clones and leaves some out. That table gives V, J and clone size, and the DNA gave D and trimming. The sample has approximately 410,000 clones, 80% to 90% seen once. V dropped 6 bases and J dropped 3 bases, with 11 bases sitting between them. This CDR3 comprises 13 residues. CDR1 is SGHVS and CDR2 is FNYEAQ in the germline V gene. The rearrangement joins TRBV7-6 to TRBJ1-1; the D is unclear. Sequences were obtained from peripheral blood. The TCR sequence derives from a woman in her twenties or thirties with active or convalescent COVID-19. CDR3 protein: CASSGEAYTEAFF. The CDR3 DNA reads as TGTGCCAGCAGTGGTGAAGCTTACACTGAAGCTTTCTTT.